Following are 13 T cell receptor beta chains from one sample sequenced in a study of cytotoxic CD8 clonotypes in ibrutinib-treated CLL. Sequenced by immunoSEQ multiplex PCR; TCRdb stores in-frame clones only, minus some. The repertoire has tens of thousands of clones, around half of them found once; the top ten carry roughly 33%. Here the sequenced sample was PBMCs, taken after 12 months of ibrutinib treatment. These TCRs come from a human donor with chronic lymphocytic leukemia.

This clone has a handful of counts. The gene calls are TRBV7-6 and TRBJ1-3, with TRBD1 as a possible D gene (6 bases). V was shortened by 0 bases and J by 0 bases, with 12 bases between the two germline ends. The CDR3 spans 17 residues. Germline CDR1 and CDR2: SGHVS and FNYEAQ. CDR3: CASSLAGRGDSGNTIYF. As DNA, the CDR3 is TGTGCCAGCAGCTTAGCGGGCAGGGGCGACTCTGGAAACACCATATATTTT.

V is TRBV6-5 and J is TRBJ1-2; 7 bases map to TRBD1. The CDR3 consists of 15 residues. Per the germline V gene, CDR1 is MNHEY and CDR2 is SVGAGI. Trimming at V came to 0 bases and at J to 4 bases, leaving 5 bases not matched to a gene. The CDR3 is CASSYSKGQSYGYTF. The CDR3, as DNA: TGTGCCAGCAGTTACTCGAAGGGACAGAGCTATGGCTACACCTTC.

The chain has TRBV19 and TRBJ2-5; weak D call: TRBD2 (5 bases). Germline V CDR1 and CDR2: LNHDA, SQIVND (reference sequence). The V and J ends lost 9 bases and 5 bases respectively, with 19 bases between them. The length of the CDR3 is 14 residues. Written as DNA, the CDR3 is TGTGCCAGCAAAAAAGAGGGTTGGAGGGAGACCCAGTACTTC. Residues: CASKKEGWRETQYF.

The CDR3 DNA follows: TGTGCCAGCAGTCGGGCAGGACGGGAAAAACTGTTTTTT. Amino acids: CASSRAGREKLFF. The chain links TRBV28 to TRBJ1-4, with no clear D. Trimming took 5 bases from V and 8 from J, leaving 12 bases between them. The CDR3 spans 13 residues. Germline values: CDR1 MDHEN, CDR2 SYDVKM.

Comments on this clone: The junction departs from the called germline gene at one end, perhaps through a read error. The chain joins TRBV30 to TRBJ1-4, with D tentatively TRBD1 (5 bases). Germline lookup yields CDR1 GTSNPN and CDR2 SVGIG (reference sequence). CDR3 length equals 14 residues. The CDR3 here is CAWSQPGTNEILFF. The CDR3 bases are TGTGCCTGGAGTCAACCGGGGACTAATGAAATACTGTTTTTT.

There are a few counts of this clone. The chain links TRBV29-1 to TRBJ1-5, with D possibly TRBD1 on 5 matching bases. The CDR3 runs 13 residues. Per germline, CDR1 SQVTM and CDR2 ANQGSEA. CDR3: CSWGENSNQPQHF. CDR3 in DNA: TGCAGTTGGGGGGAAAATAGCAATCAGCCCCAGCATTTT.

V gene TRBV2 combines with J gene TRBJ2-6; D gene ambiguous. Trimming pared 4 bases from V and 0 bases from J, leaving 10 bases between. Germline-derived CDR1 and CDR2 are SNHLY and FYNNEI. This CDR3 is 16 amino acids long. The CDR3 is CASSARINSGANVLTF. CDR3 sequence (DNA): TGTGCCAGCAGTGCCCGTATTAACTCTGGGGCCAACGTCCTGACTTTC.

The chain combines TRBV7-2 with TRBJ2-7, with D maybe TRBD2 (6 bases). This CDR3 is 17 amino acids long. The V end was cut by 5 bases, the J end by 5 bases, with 25 bases between. Germline V lookup: CDR1 SGHTA, CDR2 FQGNSA. CDR3 coding DNA: TGTGCCAGCAGCCGAAATCCCTTGGGACTTGCATCCCACGAGCAGTACTTC. Its translation is CASSRNPLGLASHEQYF. Complete variable domain (other parts from reference TRBV7-2 and TRBJ2-7): GAGVSQSPSNKVTEKGKDVELRCDPISGHTALYWYRQSLGQGLEFLIYFQGNSAPDKSGLPSDRFSAERTGGSVSTLTIQRTQQEDSAVYLCASSRNPLGLASHEQYFGPGTRLTVT.

This chain joins TRBV6-1 and TRBJ1-3; no clear D gene. Trimming took 8 bases from V and 0 from J, leaving 11 bases between them. The CDR3 loop spans 14 amino acids. Germline lookup yields CDR1 MNHNS and CDR2 SASEGT. This CDR3 is CASYLSNSGNTIYF. CDR3 nucleotide sequence: TGTGCCAGCTATCTGAGCAACTCTGGAAACACCATATATTTT.

The chain is built from TRBV7-2 and TRBJ1-1; D might be TRBD1 (5 bases). V was cut by 0 bases and J by 1 base, with 24 bases left in between. The germline gives CDR1 SGHTA, CDR2 FQGNSA. CDR3 length: 20 amino acids. For the CDR3, the DNA is TGTGCCAGCAGCTTAGCGGGACGGACGGTCCGACCCTACGCGAACACTGAAGCTTTCTTT. Amino acids: CASSLAGRTVRPYANTEAFF.

The gene calls are TRBV28 and TRBJ1-1; no clear D gene. CDR3 length: 16 amino acids. V dropped 10 bases and J dropped 0 bases, with 21 bases sitting between them. Germline V gives CDR1 MDHEN, CDR2 SYDVKM. In DNA, the CDR3 is TGTGCCAACCTCTGGGAGGGTTTAGATATGAACACTGAAGCTTTCTTT. This gives the protein CANLWEGLDMNTEAFF. The variable domain in full, completed from reference TRBV28 and TRBJ1-1, reads DVKVTQSSRYLVKRTGEKVFLECVQDMDHENMFWYRQDPGLGLRLIYFSYDVKMKEKGDIPEGYSVSREKKERFSLILESASTNQTSMYLCANLWEGLDMNTEAFFGQGTRLTVV.

The rearrangement links TRBV28 to TRBJ2-1; D gene unclear. CDR3 size: 15 residues. Germline CDR1 reads MDHEN; CDR2 reads SYDVKM. V shed 5 bases and J shed 4 bases, with 15 bases lying between them. CDR3 nucleotide sequence: TGTGCCAGCAGTATCCCAGCTGGAAAATACAATGAGCAGTTCTTC. Its translation is CASSIPAGKYNEQFF.

This sequence joins TRBV27 and TRBJ1-2; a possible D gene is TRBD1 (5 bases). Germline values: CDR1 MNHEY, CDR2 SMNVEV (reference sequence). With 6 bases removed from V and 7 bases from J, the gap between germline ends came to 21 bases. The CDR3 is 15 amino acids. CDR3 coding DNA: TGTGCCAGCAGACATCCCCGGGGGGGGGTGAGTGGCTACACCTTC. This encodes CASRHPRGGVSGYTF.